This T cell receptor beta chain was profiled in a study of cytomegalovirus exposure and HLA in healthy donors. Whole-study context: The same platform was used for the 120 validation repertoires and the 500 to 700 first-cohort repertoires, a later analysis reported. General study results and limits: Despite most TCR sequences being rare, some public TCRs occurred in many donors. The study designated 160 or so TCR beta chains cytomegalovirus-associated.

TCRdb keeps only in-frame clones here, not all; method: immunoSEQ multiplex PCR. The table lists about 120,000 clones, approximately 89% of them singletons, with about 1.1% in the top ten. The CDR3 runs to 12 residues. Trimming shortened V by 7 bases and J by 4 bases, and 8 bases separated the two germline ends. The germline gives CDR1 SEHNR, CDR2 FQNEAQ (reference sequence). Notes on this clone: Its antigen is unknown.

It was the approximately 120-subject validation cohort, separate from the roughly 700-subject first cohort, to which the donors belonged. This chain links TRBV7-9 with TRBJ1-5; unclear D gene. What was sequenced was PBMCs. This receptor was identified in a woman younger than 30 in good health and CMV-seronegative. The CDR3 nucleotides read TGTGCCAGCAACTCCCTTAATCAGCCCCAGCATTTT. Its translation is CASNSLNQPQHF.